The TCR beta chain described here comes from a study of blood T cell repertoires in COVID-19. Study at large: Italy, Spain and the United States were the sources of the convalescent and acute COVID-19 samples. PBMCs, B-cell-depleted T cells, or T cells provided the cDNA or gDNA that made up the material.

Authors' data handling: From reference gene primer amplification, estimates of nucleated cell counts were derived. This table comes from immunoSEQ multiplex PCR, and its TCRdb copy is limited to in-frame clones, with some not included. That table gives V, J and clone size, and the DNA gave D and trimming. Found here are about 54,000 clones, about nine tenths of them singletons; the top ten hold over 6.5%. The ends lost 0 bases at V and 4 bases at J; junction bases unmatched: 4. Germline V gives CDR1 SGDLS, CDR2 YYNGEE. There are 15 residues in the CDR3. The clonotype comes from a man in his fifties or sixties with active COVID-19. J is TRBJ2-1 and V is TRBV9; 7 bases match TRBD2. The sample was peripheral blood. The CDR3 region is CASSVASGAYNEQFF. CDR3 coding DNA: TGTGCCAGCAGCGTAGCCAGCGGGGCGTACAATGAGCAGTTCTTC.